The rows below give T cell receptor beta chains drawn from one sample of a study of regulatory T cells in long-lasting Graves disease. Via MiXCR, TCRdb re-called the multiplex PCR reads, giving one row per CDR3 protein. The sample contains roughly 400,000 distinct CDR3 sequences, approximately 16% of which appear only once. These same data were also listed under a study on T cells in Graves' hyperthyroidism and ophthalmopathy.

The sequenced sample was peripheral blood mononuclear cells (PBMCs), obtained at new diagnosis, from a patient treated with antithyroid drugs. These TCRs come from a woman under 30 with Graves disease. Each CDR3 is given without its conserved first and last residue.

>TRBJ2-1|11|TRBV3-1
ASSSRVDNEQF
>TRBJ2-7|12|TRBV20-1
SATSAEKNYEQY
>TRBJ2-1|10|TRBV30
AWSWLANEQF
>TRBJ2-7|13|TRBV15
ATSRDRQGSYEQY
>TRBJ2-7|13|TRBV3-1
ASSQGLSSDYEQY
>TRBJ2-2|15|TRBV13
ASSLDRLAGDSGELF
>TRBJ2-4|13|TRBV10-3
AISESGLAKNIQY
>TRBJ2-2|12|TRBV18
ASSPPTNTGELF
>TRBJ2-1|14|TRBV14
ASSPQPSGAYNEQF
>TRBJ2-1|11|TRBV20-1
SVAGGPGREQF
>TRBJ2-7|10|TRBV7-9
ASSNRGGEQY
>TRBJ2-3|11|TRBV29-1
SLERAFTDTQY
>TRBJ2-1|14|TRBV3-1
ASSLSSGPSYNEQF
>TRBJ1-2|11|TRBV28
TSGTGNFYGYT
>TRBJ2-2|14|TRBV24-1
ATSEPTSGRGGELF
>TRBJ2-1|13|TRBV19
ASRYLAGGYNEQF
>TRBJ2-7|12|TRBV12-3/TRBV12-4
ASSPSGRGREQY
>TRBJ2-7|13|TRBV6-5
ASSYSGLAAYEQY
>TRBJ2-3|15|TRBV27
ASSPRLAGGGTDTQY
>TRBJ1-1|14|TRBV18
ASSPDGVFMNTEAF
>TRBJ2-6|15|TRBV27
ASSSHGTRGWANVLT
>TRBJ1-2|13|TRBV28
ASSFPTGHLYGYT
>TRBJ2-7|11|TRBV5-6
ASSSFGPEEQY
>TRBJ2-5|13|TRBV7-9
ASSLVFNLQETQY
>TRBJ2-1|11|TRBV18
ASSPPSVNEQF
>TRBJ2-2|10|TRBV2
ASSLIIGELF
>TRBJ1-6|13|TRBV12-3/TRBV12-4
ASSTRQGSNSPLH
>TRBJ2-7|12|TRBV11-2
ASSPLTGRGEQY
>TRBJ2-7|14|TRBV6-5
ASSYHRDQSSYEQY
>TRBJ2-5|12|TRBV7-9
ASNPQWAGETQY
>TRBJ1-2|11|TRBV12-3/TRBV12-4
ASNTDGSNGYT
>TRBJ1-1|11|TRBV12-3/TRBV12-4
ASRDRGGTEAF
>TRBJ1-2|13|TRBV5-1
AGSLAFSVEYGYT